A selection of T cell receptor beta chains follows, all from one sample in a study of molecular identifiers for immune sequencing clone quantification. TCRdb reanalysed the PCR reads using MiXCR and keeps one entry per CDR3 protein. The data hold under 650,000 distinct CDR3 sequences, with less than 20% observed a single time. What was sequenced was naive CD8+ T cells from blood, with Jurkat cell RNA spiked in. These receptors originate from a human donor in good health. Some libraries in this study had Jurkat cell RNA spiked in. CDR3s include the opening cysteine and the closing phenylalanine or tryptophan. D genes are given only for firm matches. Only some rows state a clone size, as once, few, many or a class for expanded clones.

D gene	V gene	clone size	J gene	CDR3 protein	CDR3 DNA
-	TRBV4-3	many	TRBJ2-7	CASSQDARSLLEQYF	TGCGCCAGCAGCCAAGATGCCAGGAGCCTCCTCGAGCAGTACTTC
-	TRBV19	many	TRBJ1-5	CATSETGWGFQPQHF	TGTGCCACTTCCGAAACAGGGTGGGGGTTCCAGCCCCAGCATTTT
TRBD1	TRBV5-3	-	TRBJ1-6	CASSLTRQGTPYNSPLHF	TGTGCCAGCAGCCTAACGAGACAGGGAACGCCCTATAATTCACCCCTCCACTTT
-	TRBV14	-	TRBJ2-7	CASSQARGPGEQYF	TGTGCCAGCAGCCAGGCGCGGGGGCCGGGCGAGCAGTACTTC
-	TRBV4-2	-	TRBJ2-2	CASSQTAPTGELFF	TGTGCCAGCAGCCAGACCGCTCCCACCGGGGAGCTGTTTTTT
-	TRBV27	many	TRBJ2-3	CASSLPPAGTDTQYF	TGTGCCAGCAGTTTACCCCCCGCCGGGACAGATACGCAGTATTTT
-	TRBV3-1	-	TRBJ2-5	CASSHFLGPGVAPETQYF	TGTGCCAGCAGCCATTTTTTGGGGCCGGGAGTTGCCCCAGAGACCCAGTACTTC
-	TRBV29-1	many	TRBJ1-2	CSVEDLNSNYGYTF	TGCAGCGTTGAAGATCTAAACAGTAACTATGGCTACACCTTC
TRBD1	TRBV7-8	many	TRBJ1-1	CASSLGWGDREFTEAFF	TGTGCCAGCAGCTTAGGGTGGGGGGACAGGGAGTTCACTGAAGCTTTCTTT
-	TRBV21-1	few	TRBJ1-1	CASSPPAGCTEAFF	TGTGCCAGCAGCCCCCCCGCAGGGTGCACTGAAGCTTTCTTT
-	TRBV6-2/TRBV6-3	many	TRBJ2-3	CASTFSDTQYF	TGTGCCAGCACCTTCTCGGATACGCAGTATTTT
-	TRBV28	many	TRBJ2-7	CASSPDGYEQYF	TGTGCCAGCAGCCCGGACGGATACGAGCAGTACTTC
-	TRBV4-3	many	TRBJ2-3	CASSQVYNAADTQYF	TGCGCCAGCAGCCAAGTTTACAACGCTGCAGATACGCAGTATTTT
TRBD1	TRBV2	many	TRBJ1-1	CASTPLAGGWVTEAFF	TGTGCCAGCACTCCGTTAGCAGGGGGATGGGTCACTGAAGCTTTCTTT
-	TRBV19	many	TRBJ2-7	CASSVADSSYEQYF	TGTGCCAGTAGTGTAGCGGACAGCTCCTACGAGCAGTACTTC
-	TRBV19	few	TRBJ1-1	CASSIVNGMNTEAFF	TGTGCCAGTAGTATAGTAAACGGAATGAACACTGAAGCTTTCTTT
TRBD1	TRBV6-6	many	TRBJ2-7	CASSSVIRDSSYEQYF	TGTGCCAGCAGTTCGGTGATCCGGGACAGCTCCTACGAGCAGTACTTC
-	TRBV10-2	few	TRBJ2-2	CASSETTPNTGELFF	TGCGCCAGCAGTGAGACGACACCGAACACCGGGGAGCTGTTTTTT
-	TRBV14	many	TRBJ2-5	CASSRPVDQETQYF	TGTGCCAGCAGCAGGCCGGTCGACCAAGAGACCCAGTACTTC
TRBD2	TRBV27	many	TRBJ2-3	CASSSAGGPRHTQYF	TGTGCCAGCAGTTCAGCGGGAGGCCCTCGACATACGCAGTATTTT
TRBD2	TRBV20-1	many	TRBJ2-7	CSARDQQLLAGGTPYEQYF	TGCAGTGCTAGAGATCAACAGCTTTTAGCGGGGGGAACCCCCTACGAGCAGTACTTC
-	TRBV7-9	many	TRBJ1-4	CASSLRNEKLFF	TGTGCCAGCAGCTTACGTAATGAAAAACTGTTTTTT
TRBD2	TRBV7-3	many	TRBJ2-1	CASSSGTSGSDNSYNEQFF	TGTGCCAGCAGCTCGGGGACTAGCGGGAGTGATAACTCCTACAATGAGCAGTTCTTC
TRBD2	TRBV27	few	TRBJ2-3	CASSSGSLSGYDTQYF	TGTGCCAGCAGTAGCGGGAGTCTTTCAGGGTACGATACGCAGTATTTT
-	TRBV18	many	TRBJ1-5	CASSLLGELGNQPQHF	TGTGCCAGCTCACTTCTAGGGGAGCTGGGCAATCAGCCCCAGCATTTT
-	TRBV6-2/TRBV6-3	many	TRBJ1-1	CASSSGVYTEAFF	TGTGCCAGCAGTTCAGGGGTTTATACTGAAGCTTTCTTT
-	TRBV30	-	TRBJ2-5	CAWSVGRAETQYF	TGTGCCTGGAGTGTAGGTAGGGCCGAGACCCAGTACTTC
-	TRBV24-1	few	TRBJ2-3	CATSDGRDRTDTQYF	TGTGCCACCAGTGACGGGCGGGATCGTACAGATACGCAGTATTTT
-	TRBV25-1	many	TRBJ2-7	CATGGEQLSYEQYF	TGTGCCACCGGGGGCGAGCAGCTATCCTACGAGCAGTACTTC
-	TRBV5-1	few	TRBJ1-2	CASSPETLYGYTF	TGCGCCAGCAGCCCGGAAACTCTCTATGGCTACACCTTC
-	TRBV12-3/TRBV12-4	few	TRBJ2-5	CASSLDLEETQYF	TGTGCCAGCAGTTTAGATTTGGAAGAGACCCAGTACTTC
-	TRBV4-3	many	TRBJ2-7	CASSQDYGSAYEQYF	TGCGCCAGCAGCCAAGATTACGGCAGCGCCTACGAGCAGTACTTC
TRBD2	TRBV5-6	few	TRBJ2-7	CASRPQTSGNYEQYF	TGTGCCAGCAGACCACAGACTAGCGGGAACTACGAGCAGTACTTC
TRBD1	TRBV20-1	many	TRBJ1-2	CSARDQTTGNYGYTF	TGCAGTGCTAGAGATCAAACGACAGGGAACTATGGCTACACCTTC
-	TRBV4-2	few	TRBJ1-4	CASTASSLSNEKLFF	TGTGCCAGCACCGCTTCAAGTCTCAGTAATGAAAAACTGTTTTTT
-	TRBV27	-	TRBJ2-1	CASSLAANTYNEQFF	TGTGCCAGCAGTTTGGCGGCCAATACTTACAATGAGCAGTTCTTC
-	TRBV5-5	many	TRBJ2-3	CASSLALVTVADTQYF	TGTGCCAGCAGCTTGGCCCTTGTGACGGTCGCAGATACGCAGTATTTT
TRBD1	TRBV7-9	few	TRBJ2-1	CASKGQGASDADNEQFF	TGTGCCAGCAAGGGACAGGGGGCCTCGGATGCTGACAATGAGCAGTTCTTC
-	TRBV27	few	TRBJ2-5	CASRLAGRQETQYF	TGTGCCAGCAGGCTGGCAGGGCGACAAGAGACCCAGTACTTC
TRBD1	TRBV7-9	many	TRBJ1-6	CASSSGQGYSPLHF	TGTGCCAGCAGCTCGGGACAGGGTTATTCACCCCTCCACTTT
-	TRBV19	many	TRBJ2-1	CASSTGPGYYNEQFF	TGTGCCAGTAGTACGGGCCCCGGGTACTACAATGAGCAGTTCTTC
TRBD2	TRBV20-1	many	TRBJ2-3	CSASLPLAGGWTDTQYF	TGCAGTGCTAGTCTCCCACTAGCGGGGGGGTGGACAGATACGCAGTATTTT
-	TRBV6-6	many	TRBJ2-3	CASSITRTDTQYF	TGTGCCAGCAGTATAACACGCACAGATACGCAGTATTTT
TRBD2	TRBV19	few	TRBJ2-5	CASSEGLAEKETQYF	TGTGCCAGTAGTGAAGGACTAGCGGAGAAAGAGACCCAGTACTTC
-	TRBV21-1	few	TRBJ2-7	CASSNGLAGAEQHF	TGTGCCAGCAGCAACGGACTAGCGGGAGCCGAGCAGCACTTC
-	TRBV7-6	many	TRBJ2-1	CASSFTTTHPGQKFNEQFF	TGTGCCAGCAGCTTTACAACCACCCACCCGGGACAAAAGTTCAATGAGCAGTTCTTC